The 7 T cell receptor beta chains listed next were all sequenced from one sample in a study of cytomegalovirus exposure and HLA in healthy donors. The PCR employed 60 Vbeta primers together with 13 Jbeta primers. Profiled with immunoSEQ multiplex PCR; TCRdb holds only in-frame clones, not every one. Of 150,000 to 200,000 clones listed, about 85% are singletons. Material: PBMCs. The receptors originated from a girl aged 5 to 17 in good health and CMV-seropositive.

The gene calls are TRBV6-5 and TRBJ2-7; 10 bases line up with TRBD2. Unmatched junction bases numbered 1, after V lost 2 bases and J lost 3 bases. The CDR3 spans 14 residues. CDR1 MNHEY and CDR2 SVGAGI come from the germline V gene. CDR3 residues: CASSYRTSGYEQYF. CDR3 sequence (DNA): TGTGCCAGCAGTTACCGGACTAGCGGCTACGAGCAGTACTTC.

This clone was observed a handful of times. The chain uses TRBV5-1 and TRBJ2-7, with D unclear. CDR1 SGHRS and CDR2 YFSETQ come from the germline V gene. CDR3 length equals 15 residues. Trimming left V 0 bases short and J 6 bases short, with 16 bases between. The CDR3 region has the DNA TGCGCCAGCAGCTTGGTGGCTAGAGGAACTGGCGAGCAGTACTTC. It translates to CASSLVARGTGEQYF.

The rearrangement joins TRBV7-9 to TRBJ2-1, with 7 bases lining up with TRBD2. This CDR3 is built from 16 residues. V was clipped by 2 bases and J by 0 bases; unmatched bases: 4. CDR1 and CDR2 (germline): SEHNR, FQNEAQ (reference sequence). CDR3 in amino acids: CASSLSGITSYNEQFF. The DNA of the CDR3 is TGTGCCAGCAGCTTAAGCGGGATCACCTCCTACAATGAGCAGTTCTTC.

The J gene is TRBJ1-5, the V gene TRBV5-1; D gene unclear. The CDR3 totals 15 residues. Trimming stripped 5 bases from V and 5 bases from J, with 17 bases between. Germline V gives CDR1 SGHRS, CDR2 YFSETQ. Here the CDR3 reads CASSLEGAGHQPQHF. DNA for the CDR3: TGCGCCAGCAGTCTCGAGGGCGCCGGTCATCAGCCCCAGCATTTT.

The chain carries TRBV2 and TRBJ1-5, with 7 bases matching TRBD1. CDR3 length: 17 amino acids. Germline V gives CDR1 SNHLY, CDR2 FYNNEI. V dropped 4 bases and J dropped 4; count of bases not matched to a gene: 13. This CDR3 is CASSVEGGRGSNQPQHF. CDR3 in DNA: TGTGCCAGCAGTGTGGAGGGGGGCAGGGGGTCTAATCAGCCCCAGCATTTT.

Points on this clone: Sequence at one end of the junction differs from germline and may be a read error. The chain couples TRBV2 to TRBJ2-7, with 8 positions matching TRBD2. This CDR3 region has 10 residues. In germline, CDR1 is SNHLY, CDR2 FYNNEI. The CDR3 region is CASSLTSASF. The CDR3 DNA reads as TGTGCCAGCAGTTTGACTAGCGCTAGCTTC.

V and J are TRBV29-1 and TRBJ2-5, with D maybe TRBD1 (6 bases). There are 14 residues in the CDR3. CDR1 is SQVTM, CDR2 ANQGSEA, per germline. Trimming cost V 5 bases and J 1 base, with 14 bases left between them. For the CDR3, the DNA is TGCAGCGTTAGGGACACCTTCCCCCAAGAGACCCAGTACTTC. Its translation is CSVRDTFPQETQYF.